The T cell receptor beta chain described here comes from a study of vaccination effects on CD4 cells after COVID-19. This clone is classed as large (0.1 to 1%). Antigen: not known. Under the ViraFEST assay, PBMC were stimulated with viral peptide pools so that antigen-specific CD4+ T cells expanded. Sequencing was performed afterwards. Upon completion of 10 to 11 days in culture, CD4+ T cells were isolated. Participants got two doses of BNT162b2 or mRNA-1273 vaccine. Germline CDR1 SGHTA, CDR2 FQGNSA. V lost 4 bases, J lost 4 bases, and 8 bases lay in between. The CDR3 loop spans 13 amino acids. Only in-frame clones appear in the TCRdb table, and some are missing; sequencing was by immunoSEQ multiplex PCR. Here the sample spans more than 15,000 clones, approximately 70% being singletons.

Sequenced material: CD4+ T cells from PBMCs cultured with SARS-CoV-2 spike peptides, taken after COVID-19 vaccination. This TCR was recovered from a human donor who received a COVID-19 vaccine. The chain combines TRBV7-2 with TRBJ1-5; D remains unclear. The CDR3 DNA sequence: TGTGCCAGCAGCTCGGATCTGAATCAGCCCCAGCATTTT. It is translated as CASSSDLNQPQHF.